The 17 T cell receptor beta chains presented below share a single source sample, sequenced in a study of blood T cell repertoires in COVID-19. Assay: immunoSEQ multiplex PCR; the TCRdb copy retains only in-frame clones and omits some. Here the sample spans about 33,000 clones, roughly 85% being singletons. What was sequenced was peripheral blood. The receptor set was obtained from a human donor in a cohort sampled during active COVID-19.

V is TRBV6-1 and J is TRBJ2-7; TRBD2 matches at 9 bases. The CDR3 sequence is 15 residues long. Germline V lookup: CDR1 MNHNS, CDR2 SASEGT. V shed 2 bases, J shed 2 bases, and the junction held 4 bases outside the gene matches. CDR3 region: CASSEIAGAAYEQYF. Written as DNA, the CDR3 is TGTGCCAGCAGTGAAATAGCGGGGGCCGCCTACGAGCAGTACTTC.

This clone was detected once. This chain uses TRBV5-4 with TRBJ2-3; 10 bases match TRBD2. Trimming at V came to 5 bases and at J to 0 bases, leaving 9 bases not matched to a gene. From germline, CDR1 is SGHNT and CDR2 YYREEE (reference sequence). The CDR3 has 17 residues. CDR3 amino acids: CASRTGTSVTSTDTQYF. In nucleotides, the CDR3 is TGTGCCAGCAGGACCGGGACTAGCGTAACTAGCACAGATACGCAGTATTTT.

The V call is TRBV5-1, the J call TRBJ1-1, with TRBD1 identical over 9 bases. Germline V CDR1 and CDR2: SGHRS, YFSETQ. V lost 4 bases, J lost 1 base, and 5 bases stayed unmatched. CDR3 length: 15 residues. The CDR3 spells CASSLGDRANTEAFF. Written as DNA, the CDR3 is TGCGCCAGCAGCCTGGGGGACAGGGCGAACACTGAAGCTTTCTTT.

The chain's CDR3 is CASSLLAETYEQYF. The CDR3 nucleotides read TGCGCCAGCAGCCTGTTAGCGGAGACCTACGAGCAGTACTTC. V gene TRBV5-1 combines with J gene TRBJ2-7; weak D call: TRBD2 (6 bases). The CDR3 is made up of 14 amino acids. The germline gives CDR1 SGHRS, CDR2 YFSETQ. Between the trimmed V and J ends, which lost 4 bases and 2 bases, there was a span of 13 bases.

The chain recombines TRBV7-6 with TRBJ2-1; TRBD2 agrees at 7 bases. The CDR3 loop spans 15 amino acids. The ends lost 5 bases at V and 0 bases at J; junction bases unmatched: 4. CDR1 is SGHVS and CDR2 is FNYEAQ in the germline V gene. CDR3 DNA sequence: TGTGCCAGCAGCGCGCGGGAGAGCTCCTACAATGAGCAGTTCTTC. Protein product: CASSARESSYNEQFF.

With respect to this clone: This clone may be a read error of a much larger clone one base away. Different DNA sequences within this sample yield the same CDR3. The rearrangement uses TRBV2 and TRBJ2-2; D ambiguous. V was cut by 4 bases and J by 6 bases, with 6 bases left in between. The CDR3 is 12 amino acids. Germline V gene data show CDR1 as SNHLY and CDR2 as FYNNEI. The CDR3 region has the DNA TGTGCCAGCAGTGTCGAGCCCGGGGAGCTGTTTTTT. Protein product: CASSVEPGELFF.

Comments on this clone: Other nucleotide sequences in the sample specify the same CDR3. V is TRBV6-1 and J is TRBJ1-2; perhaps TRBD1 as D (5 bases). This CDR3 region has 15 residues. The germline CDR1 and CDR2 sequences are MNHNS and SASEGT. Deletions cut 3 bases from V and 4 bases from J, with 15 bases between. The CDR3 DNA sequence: TGTGCCAGCAGTGAGTCCCAGGGTCCTAGCTATGGCTACACCTTC. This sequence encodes CASSESQGPSYGYTF.

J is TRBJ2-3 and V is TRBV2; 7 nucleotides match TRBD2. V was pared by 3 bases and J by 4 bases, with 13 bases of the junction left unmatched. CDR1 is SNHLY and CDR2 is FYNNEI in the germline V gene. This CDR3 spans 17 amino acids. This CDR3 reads CASSDGFGAGAPDTQYF. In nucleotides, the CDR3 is TGTGCCAGCAGTGACGGTTTCGGGGCGGGAGCTCCAGATACGCAGTATTTT. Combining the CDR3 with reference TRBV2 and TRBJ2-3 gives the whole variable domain EPEVTQTPSHQVTQMGQEVILRCVPISNHLYFYWYRQILGQKVEFLVSFYNNEISEKSEIFDDQFSVERPDGSNFTLKIRSTKLEDSAMYFCASSDGFGAGAPDTQYFGPGTRLTVL.

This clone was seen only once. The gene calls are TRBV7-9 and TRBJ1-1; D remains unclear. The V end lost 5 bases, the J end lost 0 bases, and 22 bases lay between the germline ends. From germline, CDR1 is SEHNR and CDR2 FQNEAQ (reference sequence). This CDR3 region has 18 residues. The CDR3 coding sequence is TGTGCCAGCAGCCCCTCCTCGGCGTCAGGCGGGGTGAACACTGAAGCTTTCTTT. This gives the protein CASSPSSASGGVNTEAFF.

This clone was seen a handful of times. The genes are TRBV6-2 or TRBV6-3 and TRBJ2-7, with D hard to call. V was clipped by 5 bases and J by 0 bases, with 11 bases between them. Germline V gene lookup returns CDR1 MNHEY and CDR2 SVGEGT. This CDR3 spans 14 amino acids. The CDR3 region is CASSLLEASYEQYF. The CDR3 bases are TGTGCCAGCAGTCTACTTGAGGCCTCCTACGAGCAGTACTTC.

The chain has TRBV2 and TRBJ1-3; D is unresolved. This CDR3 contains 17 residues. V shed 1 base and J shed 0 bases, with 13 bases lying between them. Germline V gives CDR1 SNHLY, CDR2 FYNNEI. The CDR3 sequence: CASSEVGGPLSGNTIYF. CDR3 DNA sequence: TGTGCCAGCAGTGAAGTCGGAGGTCCCCTCTCTGGAAACACCATATATTTT.

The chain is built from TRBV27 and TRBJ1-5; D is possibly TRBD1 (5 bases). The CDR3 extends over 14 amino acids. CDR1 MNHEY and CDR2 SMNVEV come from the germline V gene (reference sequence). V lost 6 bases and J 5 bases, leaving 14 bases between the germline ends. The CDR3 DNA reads TGTGCCAGCAGCTTGGGGGGAACGGATCAGCCCCAGCATTTT. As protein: CASSLGGTDQPQHF.

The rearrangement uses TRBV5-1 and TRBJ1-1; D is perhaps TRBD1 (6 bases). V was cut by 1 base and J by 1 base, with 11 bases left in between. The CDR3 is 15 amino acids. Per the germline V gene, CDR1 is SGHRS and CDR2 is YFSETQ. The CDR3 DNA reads TGCGCCAGCAGCTTGTTCGGGGGGCCGAACACTGAAGCTTTCTTT. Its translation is CASSLFGGPNTEAFF. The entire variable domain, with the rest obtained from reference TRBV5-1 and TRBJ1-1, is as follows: KAGVTQTPRYLIKTRGQQVTLSCSPISGHRSVSWYQQTPGQGLQFLFEYFSETQRNKGNFPGRFSGRQFSNSRSEMNVSTLELGDSALYLCASSLFGGPNTEAFFGQGTRLTVV.

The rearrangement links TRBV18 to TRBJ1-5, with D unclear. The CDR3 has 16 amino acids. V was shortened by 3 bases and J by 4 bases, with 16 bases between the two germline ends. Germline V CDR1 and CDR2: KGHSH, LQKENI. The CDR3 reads CASSPLPHESNQPQHF. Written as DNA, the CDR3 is TGTGCCAGCTCACCGCTCCCACACGAATCAAATCAGCCCCAGCATTTT. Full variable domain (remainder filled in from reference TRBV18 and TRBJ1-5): NAGVMQNPRHLVRRRGQEARLRCSPMKGHSHVYWYRQLPEEGLKFMVYLQKENIIDESGMPKERFSAEFPKEGPSILRIQQVVRGDSAAYFCASSPLPHESNQPQHFGDGTRLSIL.

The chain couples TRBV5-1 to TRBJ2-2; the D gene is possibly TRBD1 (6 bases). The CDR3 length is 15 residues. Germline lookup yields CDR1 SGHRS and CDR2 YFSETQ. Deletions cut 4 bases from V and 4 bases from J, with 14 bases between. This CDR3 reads CASSNSRGSTGELFF. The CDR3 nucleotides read TGCGCCAGCAGCAACAGCAGGGGATCCACCGGGGAGCTGTTTTTT. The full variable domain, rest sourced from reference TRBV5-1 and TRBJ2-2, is KAGVTQTPRYLIKTRGQQVTLSCSPISGHRSVSWYQQTPGQGLQFLFEYFSETQRNKGNFPGRFSGRQFSNSRSEMNVSTLELGDSALYLCASSNSRGSTGELFFGEGSRLTVL.

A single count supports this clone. CDR3 DNA sequence: TGTGCCAGCAGCTTCCGGGGCCAAGAGACCCAGTACTTC. This codes for CASSFRGQETQYF. This rearrangement joins TRBV9 to TRBJ2-5; TRBD2 is a possible D gene (5 bases). The CDR3 is 13 residues long. The germline V and J ends were trimmed by 4 bases and 1 base, with 8 bases remaining between them. The V gene's germline CDR1 is SGDLS and CDR2 YYNGEE.

The CDR3 here is CAWSALNRGRAFF. DNA of the CDR3: TGTGCCTGGAGTGCCCTAAACAGGGGACGGGCTTTCTTT. The chain couples TRBV30 to TRBJ1-1; 7 bases fit TRBD1. V shed 1 base, J shed 11 bases, and the junction held 10 bases outside the gene matches. The CDR3 covers 13 residues. CDR1 and CDR2 (germline): GTSNPN, SVGIG (reference sequence).